This T cell receptor (beta chain) was identified during a study of blood T cell repertoires in COVID-19. Looking at the study overall: There were acute and convalescent COVID-19 samples, and they came from the United States, Italy and Spain. PBMCs, B-cell-depleted T cells, or T cells were the source of the cDNA or gDNA that made up the material.

Per the study methods: Cell counts per sample came from amplifying reference gene primers. Profiling relied on immunoSEQ multiplex PCR, and the TCRdb table lists in-frame clones only, not all of them. D and trimming were read from the DNA, whereas the V and J calls and clone size are those reported in that table. The sample includes about 120,000 clones, over 75% of them seen just once. This CDR3 region has 12 residues. Per germline, CDR1 KGHDR and CDR2 SFDVKD. Trimming took 4 bases from V and 2 from J, leaving 4 bases between them. The TCR originated in a man aged 70 or older with active or convalescent COVID-19. The rearrangement uses TRBV24-1 and TRBJ2-5; D gene ambiguous. Sequencing was performed on peripheral blood. The CDR3 is CATSDQQETQYF. The CDR3 coding sequence is TGTGCCACCAGTGACCAGCAAGAGACCCAGTACTTC.